The TCR beta chain described here comes from a study of cytomegalovirus exposure and HLA in healthy donors. General study points: The study listed 164 cytomegalovirus-associated TCR beta chains. The authors assumed roughly uniform sequencing depth across donors for presence/absence analyses. Some V segments could not be told apart, so they were left out, TRBV6-2 and TRBV6-3 among them.

As regards this clone: Its specificity is not known.

The CDR3 has 15 amino acids. V was pared by 8 bases and J by 4 bases, with 20 bases between. Germline values: CDR1 MNHNS, CDR2 SASEGT. 60 Vbeta and 13 Jbeta primers were used in PCR. Generated by immunoSEQ multiplex PCR, the TCRdb table keeps only in-frame clones and is missing some. This sample yields 90,000 to 120,000 clones, of which 76% are seen a single time; over 4.5% belongs to the top ten. Material: PBMCs. The source is a woman between 18 and 29 years old in good health and CMV-seropositive. The chain uses TRBV6-1 and TRBJ1-1; D might be TRBD1 (6 bases). The CDR3 here is CASFSPTGWATEAFF. The DNA for the CDR3 is TGTGCCAGCTTCTCTCCCACAGGGTGGGCCACTGAAGCTTTCTTT.